This TCR beta chain appears in the sequencing data of a study of blood T cell repertoires in COVID-19. Study in general: In each case, the material was cDNA or gDNA derived from T cells, B-cell-depleted T cells, or PBMCs.

Produced via immunoSEQ multiplex PCR; TCRdb's table is partial and in-frame only. This table holds roughly 100,000 clones, approximately 88% found once. V was clipped by 0 bases and J by 7 bases; unmatched bases: 7. CDR3 length: 16 amino acids. Germline-derived CDR1 and CDR2 are SGDLS and YYNGEE. The chain couples TRBV9 to TRBJ1-4; 9 nucleotides line up with TRBD1. The sequence was collected from a woman in her 70s with acute or convalescent COVID-19. The sample was peripheral blood. The CDR3 DNA follows: TGTGCCAGCAGCGTAGGACCAGGGACAGGGAGTGAAAAACTGTTTTTT. This encodes CASSVGPGTGSEKLFF.